This is a list of T cell receptor beta chains from one sample in a study of T cell responses to AZD1222 COVID-19 vaccine. Method: immunoSEQ multiplex PCR; TCRdb's copy keeps in-frame clones and lacks some. The sample consists of about 150,000 clones, approximately 88% of them appearing once. Specimen: peripheral blood, collected on day 0 of AZD1222 vaccination. The origin of the receptors is an adult in good health. Both conserved end residues are part of each CDR3. A D gene is named only where the DNA matches it firmly. Clone sizes are given selectively: once, few, many, or a class where the clone is expanded.

TRBV19	.	.	TRBJ2-2	TGTGCCAGTAGTATGGGGGGCTTCGGGAGAACCGGGGAGCTGTTTTTT	CASSMGGFGRTGELFF
TRBV28	.	.	TRBJ1-4	TGTGCCAGCAGGGGGACACGGGGAGGAGAAAAACTGTTTTTT	CASRGTRGGEKLFF
TRBV27	.	.	TRBJ1-1	TGTGCCAGCAATGGACCCGCTGGCACTGAAGCTTTCTTT	CASNGPAGTEAFF
TRBV19	.	TRBD1	TRBJ1-1	TGTGCCAGTAGTAATACAGGGGCCCCGAACACTGAAGCTTTCTTT	CASSNTGAPNTEAFF
TRBV6-2/TRBV6-3	.	TRBD1	TRBJ1-1	TGTGCCAGCAGCGAACCCCCTCAGGGGGAGAAAGCTTTCTTT	CASSEPPQGEKAFF
TRBV9	.	.	TRBJ2-2	TGTGCCAGCAGCGTCGGCCTAGGCGGGGAGCTGTTTTTT	CASSVGLGGELFF
TRBV6-2/TRBV6-3	.	.	TRBJ2-7	TGTGCCAGCAGTTACCGAAAGGGAGACGGACTATCTCTTTGGGAGCAGTACTTC	CASSYRKGDGLSLWEQYF
TRBV6-1	few	.	TRBJ1-5	TGTGCCAGCAGTGAAGGGGAGGCGGAACAGCCCCAGCATTTT	CASSEGEAEQPQHF
TRBV3-1/TRBV3-2	.	.	TRBJ1-1	TGTGCCAGCAGCCAAGTACGAGTAAAAGGTGAAGCTTTCTTT	CASSQVRVKGEAFF
TRBV27	.	.	TRBJ1-2	TGTGCCAGCAGTCCTTCGTTGGTGGGCTATGGCTACACCTTC	CASSPSLVGYGYTF
TRBV19	.	.	TRBJ2-7	TGTGCCAGAGAGGTACTTCCTAACGAGCAGTACTTC	CAREVLPNEQYF
TRBV2	.	TRBD1	TRBJ1-1	TGTGCCAGCAGTCGGTGGACAGGGCTGAACACTGAAGCTTTCTTT	CASSRWTGLNTEAFF
TRBV24-1	once	.	TRBJ1-1	TGTGCCACCAGTCCCGGGAAAGGGCGGTCGAACACTGAAGCTTTCTTT	CATSPGKGRSNTEAFF
TRBV15	.	.	TRBJ1-1	TGTGCCACCAGCAGAGATCCTCCGAGGGACTCCTCTACTGAAGCTTTCTTT	CATSRDPPRDSSTEAFF
TRBV19	.	.	TRBJ2-3	TGTGCCAGTAGTATAGGAACGGGAGCGATGTATTTT	CASSIGTGAMYF
TRBV11-2	once	.	TRBJ1-5	TGTGCCAGCAGTCGGAGGGACGGTGGATTTATTAGCAATCAGCCCCAGCATTTT	CASSRRDGGFISNQPQHF
TRBV9	.	.	TRBJ2-3	TGTGCCAGCAGCCCAGAGGACTTTCGCACAGATACGCAGTATTTT	CASSPEDFRTDTQYF
TRBV6-5	.	.	TRBJ2-2	TGTGCCAGCAGTTACAGCCCCGGGGAGCTGTTTTTT	CASSYSPGELFF
TRBV5-4	.	.	TRBJ1-1	TGTGCCAGCAGTCGAGGGGTAATGAACACTGAAGCTTTCTTT	CASSRGVMNTEAFF
TRBV27	.	TRBD1	TRBJ2-3	TGTGCCAGCAGTTTATCTAGGGGGCTGGGGCAGTATTTT	CASSLSRGLGQYF
TRBV6-5	.	.	TRBJ2-1	TGTGCCAGCACCTGGACGGACAATGAGCAGTTCTTC	CASTWTDNEQFF
TRBV5-1	.	TRBD2	TRBJ2-7	TGCGCCAGCAGCCCCTCGGGACTAGCGGGTTACGAGCAGTACTTC	CASSPSGLAGYEQYF